This is a list of T cell receptor beta chains from one sample in a study of shared clonotypes between healthy human individuals. This table comes from immunoSEQ multiplex PCR, and its TCRdb copy is limited to in-frame clones, with some not included. The repertoire holds around 2.1 million clones, approximately 94% seen once, with approximately 1.7% in the top ten. Material: naive CD8+ T cells from PBMCs. The receptors derive from a man aged 18-30 years in good health. Some clones in this sample may be carry-over from other donors' samples. CDR3s include the opening cysteine and the closing phenylalanine or tryptophan. Part of the rows lack a size; the others show once, few, many or a class for expanded clones.

J,length,V,size,CDR3
TRBJ1-2,13,TRBV7-6,-,CASSPIRRYGYTF
TRBJ2-2,17,TRBV14,-,CASSQDFGGRDTGELFF
TRBJ2-1,17,TRBV28,-,CASSLAIQGEAYNEQFF
TRBJ2-7,13,TRBV27,once,CAGSLTTAYEQYF
TRBJ2-7,12,TRBV6-1,once,CASIGQSYEQYF
TRBJ2-2,15,TRBV6-6,-,CASSFSAGGTGELFF
TRBJ2-7,13,TRBV6-6,-,CASSYSEGLEQYF
TRBJ1-6,15,TRBV4-3,-,CASSPGSSYNSPLHF
TRBJ1-1,14,TRBV11-2,-,CASAPTGILGEAFF
TRBJ2-7,12,TRBV5-1,-,CASSLEGYEQYF